Shown below are 16 T cell receptor beta chains from a single sample sequenced in a study of cytomegalovirus exposure and HLA in healthy donors listed by TCRdb under 2017. Libraries were prepared through the immunoSEQ multiplex PCR assay. A mixture of 60 forward primers for TCR Vbeta segments and 13 reverse primers for TCR Jbeta segments was used in the multiplex PCR. TCRdb stores this immuneACCESS table with in-frame sequences only. Part of the clones is absent; in the studies checked, under half of the shortfall reflects unresolved V genes, and no reason is known for the rest. This sample gives approximately 170,000 clones in total; about three quarters of them show up just once. 2% to 3% of the sample comes from the top ten. The sequenced sample consisted of PBMCs. The source of these receptors is a woman in her thirties or forties in good health and CMV-seropositive.

The rearrangement joins TRBV7-9 to TRBJ2-7, with D tentatively TRBD2 (5 bases). This CDR3 has 12 amino acids. The ends were cut back, 3 bases at V and 6 bases at J, with 9 bases in the middle. Germline V gene lookup returns CDR1 SEHNR and CDR2 FQNEAQ (reference sequence). CDR3 nucleotide sequence: TGTGCCAGCAGCTTGGGTGGGAGCGAGCAGTACTTC. This sequence encodes CASSLGGSEQYF.

The rearrangement uses TRBV7-6 and TRBJ2-5; possibly TRBD2 for D (5 bases). Germline V gene data show CDR1 as SGHVS and CDR2 as FNYEAQ. The V end lost 5 bases, the J end lost 1 base, and 26 bases lay between the germline ends. The CDR3 runs 19 residues. The CDR3 DNA reads TGTGCCAGCAGCGCACTATATCCCCGTCACGCCGGAGGCCAAGAGACCCAGTACTTC. This encodes CASSALYPRHAGGQETQYF.

The CDR3 loop is CASSYGADSEAFF. The DNA of the CDR3 is TGTGCCAGCAGTTACGGGGCCGATAGTGAAGCTTTCTTT. This rearrangement joins TRBV6-5 to TRBJ1-1; a possible D gene is TRBD1 (5 bases). Trimming shortened V by 2 bases and J by 7 bases, and 11 bases separated the two germline ends. The germline V gene encodes CDR1 MNHEY and CDR2 SVGAGI. The CDR3 runs 13 residues.

V usage is TRBV7-9 and J usage is TRBJ1-3; D possibly corresponds to TRBD1 (6 bases). Germline values: CDR1 SEHNR, CDR2 FQNEAQ (reference sequence). V shed 1 base and J shed 3 bases, with 13 bases lying between them. The CDR3 has 16 residues. Here the CDR3 reads CASSLVRGARGNTIYF. DNA of the CDR3: TGTGCCAGCAGCTTAGTTCGGGGGGCGCGTGGAAACACCATATATTTT.

The chain couples TRBV4-2 to TRBJ2-2; no clear D gene. The ends were cut back, 0 bases at V and 5 bases at J, with 10 bases in the middle. Germline V gene sequence: CDR1 LGHNA, CDR2 YNFKEQ. CDR3 length equals 15 residues. The CDR3 here is CASSQDFLTTGELFF. In nucleotides, the CDR3 is TGTGCCAGCAGCCAAGATTTCCTGACAACCGGGGAGCTGTTTTTT.

The chain links TRBV6-5 to TRBJ1-1; D ambiguous. CDR1 and CDR2 (germline): MNHEY, SVGAGI. There are 13 residues in the CDR3. V was trimmed by 2 bases and J by 7 bases, leaving 11 bases between them. CDR3 bases: TGTGCCAGCAGTTACCCGGGTCCTTTTGAAGCTTTCTTT. Its protein is CASSYPGPFEAFF.

In this sample, this clone turned up a few times. The chain carries TRBV19 and TRBJ1-1; maybe TRBD1 (6 bases). CDR3 length equals 15 residues. Germline assignment: CDR1 LNHDA and CDR2 SQIVND (reference sequence). Trimming took 2 bases from V and 1 from J, leaving 11 bases between them. The chain's CDR3 is CASSIYGGPNTEAFF. DNA of the CDR3: TGTGCCAGTAGTATATATGGGGGCCCGAACACTGAAGCTTTCTTT. Full variable domain (rest looked up from reference TRBV19 and TRBJ1-1): DGGITQSPKYLFRKEGQNVTLSCEQNLNHDAMYWYRQDPGQGLRLIYYSQIVNDFQKGDIAEGYSVSREKKESFPLTVTSAQKNPTAFYLCASSIYGGPNTEAFFGQGTRLTVV.

This clone was seen only once. This specimen includes other DNA sequences encoding the same CDR3. CDR3: CASSLLGVYEQYF. For the CDR3, the DNA is TGTGCCAGCAGTTTATTAGGAGTCTACGAGCAGTACTTC. This chain connects TRBV28 to TRBJ2-7; D remains ambiguous. CDR1 and CDR2 from the germline V gene are MDHEN and SYDVKM. The CDR3 consists of 13 residues. V lost 1 base, J lost 3 bases, and 7 bases lay in between.

This chain links TRBV4-1 with TRBJ2-6; D is possibly TRBD2 (5 bases). The CDR3 runs 16 residues. Trimming cost V 0 bases and J 3 bases, with 9 bases left between them. Germline V gene data show CDR1 as MGHRA and CDR2 as YSYEKL. The CDR3 protein is CASSQDRGFGANVLTF. The DNA for the CDR3 is TGCGCCAGCAGCCAAGATAGAGGGTTTGGGGCCAACGTCCTGACTTTC.

This rearrangement joins TRBV7-9 to TRBJ2-5; 10 nucleotides match TRBD1. The germline gives CDR1 SEHNR, CDR2 FQNEAQ (reference sequence). CDR3 size: 17 residues. With V trimmed by 4 bases and J by 2 bases, 10 bases remained unmatched. In nucleotides, the CDR3 is TGTGCCAGCAGCTCCCCACGGGGACAGGGGATTCAAGAGACCCAGTACTTC. Residues: CASSSPRGQGIQETQYF. Using reference TRBV7-9 and TRBJ2-5 for the parts outside the CDR3, the full variable domain is DTGVSQNPRHKITKRGQNVTFRCDPISEHNRLYWYRQTLGQGPEFLTYFQNEAQLEKSRLLSDRFSAERPKGSFSTLEIQRTEQGDSAMYLCASSSPRGQGIQETQYFGPGTRLLVL.

V and J are TRBV11-2 and TRBJ1-1; no reliable D call. Per the germline V gene, CDR1 is SGHAT and CDR2 is FQNNGV. V gave up 3 bases and J gave up 7 bases, with 27 bases separating them. The CDR3 has 18 amino acids. In DNA, the CDR3 is TGTGCCAGCAGCTTTAATGCACGGGTGAACCGACTTGGAATTGAAGCTTTCTTT. Translation: CASSFNARVNRLGIEAFF.

The chain carries TRBV6-5 and TRBJ2-3; a possible D gene is TRBD2 (6 bases). Trimming removed 5 bases at V and 2 bases at J, with 11 bases between. CDR3 length equals 14 residues. The V gene's germline CDR1 is MNHEY and CDR2 SVGAGI. The DNA of the CDR3 is TGTGCCAGCAGTCCTCGCGGGACCACAGATACGCAGTATTTT. Protein sequence: CASSPRGTTDTQYF.

The chain employs TRBV5-1 and TRBJ1-2; the D gene is possibly TRBD1 (5 bases). CDR3 length equals 14 residues. Between the trimmed V and J ends, which lost 0 bases and 6 bases, there was a span of 12 bases. Germline V CDR1 and CDR2: SGHRS, YFSETQ. CDR3 loop: CASSLAMSGNGYTF. In DNA, the CDR3 is TGCGCCAGCAGCTTGGCAATGTCAGGGAATGGCTACACCTTC. The variable domain in full, completed from reference TRBV5-1 and TRBJ1-2, reads KAGVTQTPRYLIKTRGQQVTLSCSPISGHRSVSWYQQTPGQGLQFLFEYFSETQRNKGNFPGRFSGRQFSNSRSEMNVSTLELGDSALYLCASSLAMSGNGYTFGSGTRLTVV.

This chain links TRBV19 with TRBJ2-5, with unresolved D. The length of the CDR3 is 14 residues. V lost 1 base and J 2 bases, leaving 8 bases between the germline ends. The germline V gene encodes CDR1 LNHDA and CDR2 SQIVND (reference sequence). Written as DNA, the CDR3 is TGTGCCAGTAGTATAGGCGGAGCGCAAGAGACCCAGTACTTC. This encodes CASSIGGAQETQYF.

The chain uses TRBV5-4 and TRBJ1-2; 10 bases align to TRBD1. The CDR3 runs 13 residues. V lost 4 bases to trimming and J lost 6 bases; unmatched junction nucleotides: 3. CDR1 is SGHNT, CDR2 YYREEE, per germline (reference sequence). CDR3 amino acids: CASSAGTGDGYTF. The CDR3 region has the DNA TGTGCCAGCAGCGCTGGGACAGGGGATGGCTACACCTTC.

V and J are TRBV19 and TRBJ1-4; the D gene is possibly TRBD1 (5 bases). Germline V CDR1 and CDR2: LNHDA, SQIVND (reference sequence). Trimming stripped 3 bases from V and 8 bases from J, with 13 bases between. The CDR3 runs 14 residues. The CDR3 nucleotides are TGTGCCAGTAGTATGAAGCAGGGCAGGGAAAAACTGTTTTTT. Translation: CASSMKQGREKLFF. The whole variable domain, remainder taken from reference TRBV19 and TRBJ1-4, is DGGITQSPKYLFRKEGQNVTLSCEQNLNHDAMYWYRQDPGQGLRLIYYSQIVNDFQKGDIAEGYSVSREKKESFPLTVTSAQKNPTAFYLCASSMKQGREKLFFGSGTQLSVL.